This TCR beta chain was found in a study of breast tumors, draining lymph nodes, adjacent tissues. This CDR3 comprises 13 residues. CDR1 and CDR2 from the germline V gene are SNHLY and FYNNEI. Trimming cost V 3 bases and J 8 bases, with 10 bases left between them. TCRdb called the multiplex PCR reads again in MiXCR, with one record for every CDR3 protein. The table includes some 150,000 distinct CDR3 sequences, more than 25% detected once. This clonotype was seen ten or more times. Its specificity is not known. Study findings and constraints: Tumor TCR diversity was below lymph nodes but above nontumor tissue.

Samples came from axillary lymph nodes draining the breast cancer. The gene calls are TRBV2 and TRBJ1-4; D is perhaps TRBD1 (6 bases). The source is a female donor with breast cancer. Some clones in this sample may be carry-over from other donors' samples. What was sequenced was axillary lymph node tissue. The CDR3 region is CASSDRGGEKLFF. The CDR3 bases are TGTGCCAGCAGTGACAGGGGTGGAGAAAAACTGTTTTTT.